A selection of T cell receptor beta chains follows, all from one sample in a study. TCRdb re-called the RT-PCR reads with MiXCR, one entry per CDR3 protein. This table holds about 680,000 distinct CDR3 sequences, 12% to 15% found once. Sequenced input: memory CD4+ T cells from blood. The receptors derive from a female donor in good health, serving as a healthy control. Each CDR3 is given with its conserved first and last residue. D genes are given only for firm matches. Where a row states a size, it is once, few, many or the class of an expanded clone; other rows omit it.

CDR3 DNA: TGTGCCAGCAGCTTACCGACAGGGGTGAATGAGCAGTTCTTC
CDR3 protein: CASSLPTGVNEQFF
D gene: TRBD1
J gene: TRBJ2-1
clone size: -
V gene: TRBV7-2

CDR3 DNA: TGTGCCAGCAGCTTTACAGGGGGCCTCCAAGAGACCCAGTACTTC
CDR3 protein: CASSFTGGLQETQYF
D gene: TRBD1
J gene: TRBJ2-5
clone size: few
V gene: TRBV11-2

CDR3 DNA: TGCAGTGTAATAAAGCCCGGACTAGCGGGAGTTGGCACCGGGGAGCTGTTTTTT
CDR3 protein: CSVIKPGLAGVGTGELFF
D gene: TRBD2
J gene: TRBJ2-2
clone size: few
V gene: TRBV20-1

CDR3 DNA: TGCGCCAGCAGCTTGGACGCGACAGGGGACAACCCTAGCACAGATACGCAGTATTTT
CDR3 protein: CASSLDATGDNPSTDTQYF
D gene: TRBD1
J gene: TRBJ2-3
clone size: -
V gene: TRBV5-1

CDR3 DNA: TGTGCTAGCAGCTTCTCGCGGGAGACCGGGGAGCTGTTTTTT
CDR3 protein: CASSFSRETGELFF
D gene: TRBD2
J gene: TRBJ2-2
clone size: -
V gene: TRBV7-7

CDR3 DNA: TGTGCCAGCAGCCCACAGGGGACTATTCGAAACACCATATATTTT
CDR3 protein: CASSPQGTIRNTIYF
D gene: TRBD1
J gene: TRBJ1-3
clone size: -
V gene: TRBV7-9

CDR3 DNA: TGCAGTGCTAGACGACAGGGGGAGACTGAAGTTTTCTTT
CDR3 protein: CSARRQGETEVFF
D gene: TRBD1
J gene: TRBJ1-1
clone size: -
V gene: TRBV20-1

CDR3 DNA: TGTGCCAGCAGCTTGGCCCTGGCAGCTTCCGTAGATACGCAGTATTTT
CDR3 protein: CASSLALAASVDTQYF
D gene: -
J gene: TRBJ2-3
clone size: few
V gene: TRBV5-6

CDR3 DNA: TGCAGCGTTGACTCCGGGACAGACTACGAGCAGTACTTC
CDR3 protein: CSVDSGTDYEQYF
D gene: TRBD1
J gene: TRBJ2-7
clone size: many
V gene: TRBV29-1

CDR3 DNA: TGTGCCTGGAGTGTGGCAGGCGATCAGCCCCAGCATTTT
CDR3 protein: CAWSVAGDQPQHF
D gene: -
J gene: TRBJ1-5
clone size: -
V gene: TRBV30

CDR3 DNA: TGTGCCAGCAGTGAAGAGGGGGCCTTCGGCTCACCCCTCCACTTT
CDR3 protein: CASSEEGAFGSPLHF
D gene: TRBD1
J gene: TRBJ1-6
clone size: -
V gene: TRBV2